Below, 14 T cell receptor beta chains from the same sample are listed, as sequenced in a study of shared clonotypes between healthy human individuals. CD45RO-negative, CCR7-positively selected cells formed the naive CD8 fraction, excluding terminally differentiated effector memory CD45RA+ cells. The data were produced by immunoSEQ multiplex PCR, yet TCRdb's version contains in-frame clones alone and is incomplete. The profile covers fewer than 1 million clones, with about 96% appearing a single time and 0.2% to 0.25% taken by the ten largest. Sequenced sample: naive CD8+ T cells sorted from blood. All receptors derive from a man aged 25 to 40 in good health.

The V gene is TRBV7-8, the J gene TRBJ2-7, with D perhaps matching TRBD2 (7 bases). This CDR3 region has 14 residues. Trimming took 5 bases from V and 4 from J, leaving 15 bases between them. Germline lookup yields CDR1 SGHVS and CDR2 FQNEAQ. This CDR3 reads CASSIRGGGYEQYF. CDR3 nucleotides: TGTGCCAGCAGCATAAGGGGGGGAGGATACGAGCAGTACTTC.

The chain is built from TRBV28 and TRBJ2-7; D perhaps matches TRBD1 (5 bases). Germline assignment: CDR1 MDHEN and CDR2 SYDVKM. Trimming took 5 bases from V and 0 from J, leaving 8 bases between them. CDR3 length: 13 amino acids. CDR3 sequence: CASSTGFSYEQYF. CDR3 coding DNA: TGTGCCAGCAGTACAGGATTCTCCTACGAGCAGTACTTC. The variable domain in full, with the rest retrieved from reference TRBV28 and TRBJ2-7, is DVKVTQSSRYLVKRTGEKVFLECVQDMDHENMFWYRQDPGLGLRLIYFSYDVKMKEKGDIPEGYSVSREKKERFSLILESASTNQTSMYLCASSTGFSYEQYFGPGTRLTVT.

CDR3 sequence reads: CASSQDHPGTSTDTQYF. The CDR3 bases are TGCGCCAGCAGCCAAGATCATCCGGGGACTAGCACAGATACGCAGTATTTT. V usage is TRBV4-1 and J usage is TRBJ2-3; D possibly corresponds to TRBD2 (6 bases). The V gene's germline CDR1 is MGHRA and CDR2 YSYEKL. The V end lost 0 bases, the J end lost 0 bases, and 13 bases lay between the germline ends. The CDR3 has 17 amino acids.

V gene TRBV6-6 combines with J gene TRBJ2-4, with D perhaps assigned TRBD1 or TRBD2 (5 bases each). In germline, CDR1 is MNHNY, CDR2 SVGAGI (reference sequence). V lost 8 bases to trimming and J lost 8 bases, with 19 bases between them. The CDR3 is 14 amino acids. CDR3 residues: CASQEIGTPDIQYF. DNA of the CDR3: TGTGCCAGCCAAGAAATCGGGACCCCTGACATTCAGTACTTC.

The chain joins TRBV9 to TRBJ1-2; tentative D call: TRBD1 (6 bases). Per germline, CDR1 SGDLS and CDR2 YYNGEE. The CDR3 contains 17 residues. Trimming took off 2 bases at V and 0 bases at J, with 17 bases between the two ends. Here the CDR3 reads CASSVGSITGPNYGYTF. The DNA for the CDR3 is TGTGCCAGCAGCGTGGGGTCTATAACAGGGCCTAACTATGGCTACACCTTC.

The chain uses TRBV7-9 and TRBJ2-6; D not certain. CDR3 length: 16 amino acids. Germline V gene sequence: CDR1 SEHNR, CDR2 FQNEAQ (reference sequence). The V end was cut by 6 bases, the J end by 4 bases, with 16 bases between. The CDR3 here is CASSSVVTSGANVLTF. The CDR3 coding sequence is TGTGCCAGCAGTTCAGTCGTGACCTCGGGGGCCAACGTCCTGACTTTC.

V is TRBV5-4 and J is TRBJ2-7, with 10 positions matching TRBD2. The CDR3 length is 15 residues. Trimming cost V 5 bases and J 2 bases; bases outside gene matches: 7. Germline V gives CDR1 SGHNT, CDR2 YYREEE (reference sequence). CDR3 amino acids: CASSGLGTSAYEQYF. The CDR3 DNA is TGTGCCAGCAGTGGATTAGGGACTAGCGCCTACGAGCAGTACTTC.

The rearrangement links TRBV7-6 to TRBJ2-7, with TRBD2 as a possible D gene (5 bases). CDR1 and CDR2 from the germline V gene are SGHVS and FNYEAQ. V lost 1 base and J lost 1, with 11 bases in between. This CDR3 spans 15 amino acids. CDR3 sequence (DNA): TGTGCCAGCAGCTTAGGGACTTCTGCTTCCTACGAGCAGTACTTC. It yields the protein CASSLGTSASYEQYF.

The rearrangement joins TRBV11-3 to TRBJ1-5, with D uncertain. The V end lost 5 bases, the J end lost 3 bases, and 11 bases lay between the germline ends. The germline V gene encodes CDR1 SGHNT and CDR2 YENEEA. The CDR3 is 14 amino acids. CDR3 sequence reads: CASSQRRLNQPQHF. In DNA, the CDR3 is TGTGCCAGCAGCCAGCGACGGCTCAATCAGCCCCAGCATTTT.

The chain is built from TRBV6-5 and TRBJ2-7; D perhaps matches TRBD2 (5 bases). V was trimmed by 5 bases and J by 0 bases, leaving 11 bases between them. The CDR3 covers 14 residues. In germline, CDR1 is MNHEY, CDR2 SVGAGI. The CDR3 DNA is TGTGCCAGCAGTCTAAGGGAGACCTCCTACGAGCAGTACTTC. Its translation is CASSLRETSYEQYF.

The chain links TRBV7-2 to TRBJ2-7; D perhaps matches TRBD2 (6 bases). V was trimmed by 7 bases and J by 5 bases, leaving 18 bases between them. The CDR3 covers 14 residues. Germline CDR1 reads SGHTA; CDR2 reads FQGNSA. In DNA form, the CDR3 reads TGTGCCAGCACCGAACTAGCTTACAAGGACGAGCAGTACTTC. Protein sequence: CASTELAYKDEQYF.

The chain has TRBV28 and TRBJ1-2; no clear D gene. V was trimmed by 2 bases and J by 4 bases, leaving 11 bases between them. The germline gives CDR1 MDHEN, CDR2 SYDVKM. The CDR3 totals 14 residues. The CDR3 region is CASSLKMGSYGYTF. CDR3 DNA: TGTGCCAGCAGTTTAAAGATGGGGTCCTATGGCTACACCTTC.

This sequence joins TRBV19 and TRBJ1-1; D is ambiguous. CDR3 size: 13 residues. V was shortened by 2 bases and J by 5 bases, with 9 bases between the two germline ends. CDR1 and CDR2 (germline): LNHDA, SQIVND (reference sequence). As DNA, the CDR3 is TGTGCCAGTAGTATACTAGGGTTTACTGAAGCTTTCTTT. Its translation: CASSILGFTEAFF.

This chain links TRBV27 with TRBJ2-7; no clear D. The CDR3 covers 11 residues. The V and J ends lost 6 bases and 4 bases respectively, with 7 bases between them. Germline V gives CDR1 MNHEY, CDR2 SMNVEV (reference sequence). The CDR3 region is CASRKNYEQYF. Here the CDR3 DNA reads TGTGCCAGCAGGAAAAATTACGAGCAGTACTTC.